What follows are 18 T cell receptor beta chains derived from one specimen sequenced in a study of Ad26.COV2.S vaccination and SARS-CoV-2 variants. Assay used: immunoSEQ multiplex PCR; TCRdb lists only in-frame clones, some missing. The sample includes some 350,000 clones, 70% to 90% of them seen just once. The treatment here: 15 to 20 received Ad26.COV2.S at low or high dose, single or two shots; several received placebo; per-sample allocation not given. Day 63 after the first injection of vaccine or placebo was the sampling time. Sequences were derived from peripheral blood, sampled in a trial of Ad26.COV2.S vaccine versus placebo. Source of these receptors: a person aged 18-65 years who received the Ad26.COV2.S COVID-19 vaccine or a placebo.

This chain uses TRBV24-1 with TRBJ1-5; D gene ambiguous. Trimming pared 1 base from V and 0 bases from J, leaving 9 bases between. This CDR3 region has 16 residues. Per the germline V gene, CDR1 is KGHDR and CDR2 is SFDVKD. CDR3 protein: CATSDFLQFSNQPQHF. The CDR3 DNA sequence: TGTGCCACCAGTGATTTCCTACAGTTTAGCAATCAGCCCCAGCATTTT.

The V and J genes are TRBV6-5 and TRBJ2-1; D call uncertain. CDR1 MNHEY and CDR2 SVGAGI come from the germline V gene. This CDR3 region has 14 residues. V lost 2 bases and J lost 11, with 16 bases in between. CDR3 loop: CASSYPDGTMKQFF. As DNA, the CDR3 is TGTGCCAGCAGTTACCCCGACGGTACAATGAAGCAGTTCTTC.

This chain connects TRBV12-3 or TRBV12-4 to TRBJ2-3; D ambiguous. The CDR3 is 12 amino acids. V dropped 6 bases and J dropped 2 bases, with 6 bases sitting between them. The CDR3 is CASSLYTDTQYF. As DNA, the CDR3 is TGTGCCAGCAGCTTATACACAGATACGCAGTATTTT.

The J gene is TRBJ2-2, the V gene TRBV11-2; D not certain. The CDR3 has 15 residues. Germline CDR1 is SGHAT and CDR2 is FQNNGV. The V gene lost 6 bases and the J gene lost 1 base, with 12 bases spanning the gap. CDR3 in DNA: TGTGCCAGCAGACACATTGGGGTGAACACCGGGGAGCTGTTTTTT. This codes for CASRHIGVNTGELFF.

The chain recombines TRBV24-1 with TRBJ2-1; D could derive from TRBD1 or TRBD2 (6 bases each). The CDR3 is made up of 17 amino acids. Deletions cut 4 bases from V and 5 bases from J, with 20 bases between. Per the germline V gene, CDR1 is KGHDR and CDR2 is SFDVKD. Written as DNA, the CDR3 is TGTGCCACCAGTGACTCAGGGGCGGGGTTCACTCACAATGAGCAGTTCTTC. Translating gives CATSDSGAGFTHNEQFF.

The V call is TRBV6-5, the J call TRBJ2-6; D is undetermined. The V gene lost 3 bases and the J gene lost 5 bases, with 8 bases spanning the gap. The germline gives CDR1 MNHEY, CDR2 SVGAGI. The CDR3 contains 14 residues. CDR3 in amino acids: CASSYGERANVLTF. The CDR3 region has the DNA TGTGCCAGCAGTTATGGGGAACGGGCCAACGTCCTGACTTTC.

This clone was seen more than once but under ten times. The J gene is TRBJ2-1, the V gene TRBV2, with 11 bases lining up with TRBD2. This CDR3 spans 14 amino acids. With 6 bases clipped from V and 5 bases from J, the junction kept 3 bases outside the gene matches. CDR1 and CDR2 from the germline V gene are SNHLY and FYNNEI. The DNA for the CDR3 is TGTGCCAGCAGGGGGACTAGCGGTAACAATGAGCAGTTCTTC. Translating it yields CASRGTSGNNEQFF.

V usage is TRBV20-1 and J usage is TRBJ1-4; a weak D match, TRBD1 (5 bases). The CDR3 length is 12 residues. The ends were cut back, 6 bases at V and 5 bases at J, with 10 bases in the middle. The germline V gene encodes CDR1 DFQATT and CDR2 SNEGSKA (reference sequence). CDR3 DNA: TGCAGTGCAAGTGGGGGGAATGAAAAACTGTTTTTT. It codes for CSASGGNEKLFF.

This clone was seen a few times. The CDR3 sequence is CASLGQMNTGELFF. CDR3 in DNA: TGTGCCAGCCTGGGGCAGATGAACACCGGGGAGCTGTTTTTT. The chain combines TRBV2 with TRBJ2-2; D is possibly TRBD1 (5 bases). Per germline, CDR1 SNHLY and CDR2 FYNNEI. The V end was cut by 8 bases, the J end by 1 base, with 11 bases between. The CDR3 sequence is 14 residues long.

This clone was seen a single time. J is TRBJ2-1 and V is TRBV4-1, with TRBD1 matching 9 bases. The CDR3 sequence is 16 residues long. CDR1 is MGHRA, CDR2 YSYEKL, per germline. V trimming: 3 bases; J trimming: 0 bases; junction bases outside the gene matches: 3. In nucleotides, the CDR3 is TGCGCCAGCAGCCAGGACAGGGGTGTCTCCTACAATGAGCAGTTCTTC. This sequence encodes CASSQDRGVSYNEQFF.

This clone was observed once. This chain connects TRBV7-2 to TRBJ2-6; 7 bases match TRBD2. J gave up 0 bases and V 5 bases, and 7 bases lay outside the gene matches. Germline V gene data show CDR1 as SGHTA and CDR2 as FQGNSA. The CDR3 covers 17 residues. The CDR3 here is CASSPLASISGANVLTF. CDR3 bases: TGTGCCAGCAGCCCACTAGCGTCTATCTCTGGGGCCAACGTCCTGACTTTC.

This chain links TRBV10-2 with TRBJ2-2; 9 nucleotides line up with TRBD2. The length of the CDR3 is 18 residues. Germline assignment: CDR1 WSHSY and CDR2 SAAADI. With V trimmed by 7 bases and J by 0 bases, 12 bases remained unmatched. The CDR3 loop reads CASIARAGGKTNTGELFF. The CDR3 region has the DNA TGCGCCAGCATTGCAAGAGCGGGGGGAAAAACGAACACCGGGGAGCTGTTTTTT.

The chain joins TRBV2 to TRBJ2-3; D gene ambiguous. The CDR3 extends over 12 amino acids. CDR1 is SNHLY and CDR2 is FYNNEI in the germline V gene. V was shortened by 4 bases and J by 1 base, with 3 bases between the two germline ends. CDR3 sequence reads: CASSVGTDTQYF. The CDR3 DNA reads as TGTGCCAGCAGTGTGGGCACAGATACGCAGTATTTT. The full variable domain, in which reference TRBV2 and TRBJ2-3 provide the parts outside the CDR3, is EPEVTQTPSHQVTQMGQEVILRCVPISNHLYFYWYRQILGQKVEFLVSFYNNEISEKSEIFDDQFSVERPDGSNFTLKIRSTKLEDSAMYFCASSVGTDTQYFGPGTRLTVL.

The chain is built from TRBV24-1 and TRBJ2-1; possible D gene TRBD2, 5 bases. From germline, CDR1 is KGHDR and CDR2 SFDVKD. V lost 5 bases and J 3 bases, leaving 19 bases between the germline ends. This CDR3 region has 17 residues. CDR3 DNA sequence: TGTGCCACCAGTGGCCCGGAGGTAGGCGGCGACTACAATGAGCAGTTCTTC. Residues: CATSGPEVGGDYNEQFF.

With respect to this clone: In the same sample, other DNA sequences code for this CDR3. This rearrangement joins TRBV18 to TRBJ1-1; possible D gene TRBD1, 5 bases. The CDR3 spans 14 residues. V shed 3 bases and J shed 0 bases, with 8 bases lying between them. Germline CDR1 reads KGHSH; CDR2 reads LQKENI. The CDR3 nucleotides are TGTGCCAGCTCACCGACAGCGATGAACACTGAAGCTTTCTTT. Its protein is CASSPTAMNTEAFF.

This chain links TRBV20-1 with TRBJ2-3; 7 nucleotides line up with TRBD2. The V and J ends lost 3 bases and 0 bases, in that order; junction bases with no gene match: 12. Germline CDR1 is DFQATT and CDR2 is SNEGSKA (reference sequence). The CDR3 is 17 amino acids. CDR3 sequence: CSASLAEGGTSTDTQYF. The CDR3 nucleotides read TGCAGTGCTAGTCTGGCGGAGGGAGGGACTAGCACAGATACGCAGTATTTT.

V is TRBV9 and J is TRBJ1-6, with TRBD1 matching over 7 bases. Germline CDR1 and CDR2: SGDLS and YYNGEE. This CDR3 contains 15 residues. The junction had 7 bases not matched to a gene; V was cut back by 3 bases and J by 7 bases. The CDR3 DNA sequence: TGTGCCAGCAGCGGTCTTGGGACAGTAAATTCACCCCTCCACTTT. It yields the protein CASSGLGTVNSPLHF.

The count of this clone is one. The rearrangement uses TRBV3-1 (or the pseudogene TRBV3-2) and TRBJ1-6; 9 bases fit TRBD1. CDR1 is LGHDT and CDR2 is YNNKEL in the germline V gene (reference sequence). V was clipped by 3 bases and J by 8 bases; unmatched bases: 8. The CDR3 spans 16 residues. CDR3 in DNA: TGTGCCAGCAGCCATGATGGACAGGGGCCGTATTCACCCCTCCACTTT. It specifies CASSHDGQGPYSPLHF.